These 25 T cell receptor beta chains were all obtained from the same sample, sequenced in a study of response to subunit inactivated influenza vaccine. One entry per CDR3 protein, called by TCRdb with MiXCR from the RT-PCR reads. The sample lists 630,000 or so distinct CDR3 sequences; more than 15% were seen once. The starting material was PBMCs from blood, obtained about 13 days after vaccination. These receptors were obtained from a man aged 45-60 years who received an inactivated influenza vaccine.

This clonotype was counted ten times or more. This chain uses TRBV12-3 or TRBV12-4 with TRBJ1-6, with TRBD1 matching over 8 bases. J lost 9 bases, V lost 3 bases, and 4 bases had no gene match. The CDR3 consists of 14 residues. The DNA of the CDR3 is TGTGCCAGCAGTTTTAGGGACAGGATTTCACCCCTCCACTTT. Protein sequence: CASSFRDRISPLHF.

This clonotype has more than one count but fewer than ten. The CDR3 region has the DNA TGCAGTGCTAGAGAGGGGGCAGGAGTCACCGGGGAGCTGTTTTTT. As protein: CSAREGAGVTGELFF. The V call is TRBV20-1, the J call TRBJ2-2; D possibly corresponds to TRBD1 (6 bases). V was cut by 0 bases and J by 4 bases, with 12 bases left in between. The CDR3 contains 15 residues. In germline, CDR1 is DFQATT, CDR2 SNEGSKA (reference sequence).

The rearrangement uses TRBV27 and TRBJ1-1; tentatively, D is TRBD1 (6 bases). This CDR3 is 15 amino acids long. From germline, CDR1 is MNHEY and CDR2 SMNVEV (reference sequence). Trimming pared 0 bases from V and 2 bases from J, leaving 10 bases between. The CDR3 nucleotides are TGTGCCAGCAGTTTATCCGGGACAATTAACACTGAAGCTTTCTTT. Translated, it gives CASSLSGTINTEAFF.

The CDR3 sequence is CASSQTQRYEQYF. The DNA of the CDR3 is TGCGCCAGCAGCCAAACACAGCGGTACGAGCAGTACTTC. The rearrangement links TRBV4-3 to TRBJ2-7; D might be TRBD2 (5 bases). CDR1 LGHNA and CDR2 YSLEER come from the germline V gene. The CDR3 runs to 13 residues. V gave up 2 bases and J gave up 4 bases, with 9 bases separating them.

V is TRBV15 and J is TRBJ2-5, with 7 bases aligning to TRBD2. There are 15 residues in the CDR3. Germline loops: CDR1 LNHNV, CDR2 YYDKDF (reference sequence). The V segment lost 2 bases and the J segment 4 bases; nucleotides outside the gene matches: 7. CDR3 protein: CATSRRGREGETQYF. DNA for the CDR3: TGTGCCACCAGCAGACGGGGCAGGGAGGGAGAGACCCAGTACTTC.

This clonotype was picked up a small number of times. The chain couples TRBV7-9 to TRBJ1-5; possible D gene TRBD1, 6 bases. The ends were cut back, 1 base at V and 0 bases at J, with 10 bases in the middle. The CDR3 is made up of 16 amino acids. Looked up from germline, CDR1 is SEHNR and CDR2 is FQNEAQ (reference sequence). The CDR3 sequence is CASSLGWTDSNQPQHF. The CDR3, as DNA: TGTGCCAGCAGCTTAGGGTGGACAGATAGCAATCAGCCCCAGCATTTT. The entire variable domain, with the rest obtained from reference TRBV7-9 and TRBJ1-5, is as follows: DTGVSQNPRHKITKRGQNVTFRCDPISEHNRLYWYRQTLGQGPEFLTYFQNEAQLEKSRLLSDRFSAERPKGSFSTLEIQRTEQGDSAMYLCASSLGWTDSNQPQHFGDGTRLSIL.

V and J are TRBV3-1 and TRBJ1-6; TRBD1 aligns across 9 bases. CDR3 length equals 15 residues. V shed 2 bases and J 8 bases; nucleotides not matched to a gene: 4. The germline V gene has CDR1 LGHDT and CDR2 YNNKEL (reference sequence). The CDR3 protein is CASSQTTGGYSPLHF. For the CDR3, the DNA is TGTGCCAGCAGCCAAACGACAGGGGGTTATTCACCCCTCCACTTT.

In its sample, this clonotype was seen a few times. The V call is TRBV7-2, the J call TRBJ1-5; D not certain. The germline CDR1 and CDR2 sequences are SGHTA and FQGNSA. The CDR3 sequence is 15 residues long. The V and J ends lost 4 bases and 2 bases respectively, with 12 bases between them. CDR3 bases: TGTGCCAGCAGCTCCGTTGGGGTTCGCAATCAGCCCCAGCATTTT. Amino acids: CASSSVGVRNQPQHF.

The chain recombines TRBV7-6 with TRBJ2-1, with D uncertain. Trimming took off 1 base at V and 3 bases at J, with 16 bases between the two ends. CDR1 is SGHVS and CDR2 is FNYEAQ in the germline V gene. The CDR3 is made up of 17 amino acids. CDR3 in DNA: TGTGCCAGCAGCTTAGGGGGTGTGACTTCTAGCTACAATGAGCAGTTCTTC. This sequence encodes CASSLGGVTSSYNEQFF.

This clonotype was picked up a small number of times. This chain links TRBV9 with TRBJ2-3; TRBD1 might be the D (6 bases). In germline, CDR1 is SGDLS, CDR2 YYNGEE. The CDR3 sequence is 14 residues long. Trimming left V 4 bases short and J 5 bases short, with 14 bases between. CDR3 coding DNA: TGTGCCAGCAGCCAGACCACAGGGAAAGATACGCAGTATTTT. It specifies CASSQTTGKDTQYF. Together with reference TRBV9 and TRBJ2-3, the CDR3 gives the full variable domain: DSGVTQTPKHLITATGQRVTLRCSPRSGDLSVYWYQQSLDQGLQFLIQYYNGEERAKGNILERFSAQQFPDLHSELNLSSLELGDSALYFCASSQTTGKDTQYFGPGTRLTVL.

This clonotype was recorded a few times. The V and J genes are TRBV12-3 or TRBV12-4 and TRBJ1-1; D call uncertain. Deletions cut 3 bases from V and 7 bases from J, with 9 bases between. The CDR3 spans 12 residues. Here the CDR3 reads CASSLKGVEAFF. The CDR3 DNA reads TGTGCCAGCAGTTTGAAGGGAGTTGAAGCTTTCTTT.

The chain links TRBV12-3 or TRBV12-4 to TRBJ2-7; D is unclear. This CDR3 is built from 14 residues. V was cut by 0 bases and J by 0 bases, with 6 bases left in between. CDR3 sequence reads: CASSLADLSYEQYF. CDR3 nucleotide sequence: TGTGCCAGCAGTTTAGCGGACCTCTCCTACGAGCAGTACTTC.

This chain links TRBV15 with TRBJ2-1; D is possibly TRBD2 (6 bases). CDR1 and CDR2 (germline): LNHNV, YYDKDF (reference sequence). The ends were cut back, 1 base at V and 0 bases at J, with 22 bases in the middle. This CDR3 comprises 20 residues. The CDR3 reads CATSRGGSSAGRGSYNEQFF. As DNA, the CDR3 is TGTGCCACCAGCAGAGGAGGTTCTAGCGCGGGTAGGGGCTCCTACAATGAGCAGTTCTTC.

This sequence joins TRBV12-3 or TRBV12-4 and TRBJ2-7, with TRBD2 identical over 11 bases. With V trimmed by 6 bases and J by 7 bases, 5 bases remained unmatched. CDR3 length: 13 amino acids. This chain's CDR3 is CASRELAGEEQYF. The CDR3 DNA sequence: TGTGCCAGCAGGGAACTAGCGGGAGAAGAGCAGTACTTC.

This clonotype was seen only a few times. The chain couples TRBV20-1 to TRBJ1-5, with a tentative D call TRBD1 (6 bases). The V and J ends lost 3 bases and 0 bases respectively, with 9 bases between them. The CDR3 contains 14 residues. Germline CDR1 reads DFQATT; CDR2 reads SNEGSKA (reference sequence). The CDR3 sequence: CSAREGGSNQPQHF. The CDR3 coding sequence is TGCAGTGCTAGGGAAGGGGGTAGCAATCAGCCCCAGCATTTT.

The chain links TRBV20-1 to TRBJ2-3; 7 bases line up with TRBD2. Looked up from germline, CDR1 is DFQATT and CDR2 is SNEGSKA (reference sequence). Unmatched junction bases numbered 14, after V lost 3 bases and J lost 2 bases. CDR3 size: 17 residues. The CDR3 DNA reads TGCAGTGCTAGTCCGCTAGCGGATAGGACCCTCACAGATACGCAGTATTTT. Its translation is CSASPLADRTLTDTQYF.

This clonotype was observed a few times. The genes are TRBV10-2 and TRBJ1-2; 10 nucleotides agree with TRBD1. CDR3 length: 12 amino acids. Germline CDR1 WSHSY, CDR2 SAAADI. The V and J ends lost 8 bases and 5 bases, in that order; junction bases with no gene match: 2. DNA for the CDR3: TGCGCCAGCGGACAGGGGGTGTATGGCTACACCTTC. It codes for CASGQGVYGYTF.

This clonotype occurred a few times. The chain has TRBV27 and TRBJ2-3; D not resolved. Per the germline V gene, CDR1 is MNHEY and CDR2 is SMNVEV (reference sequence). The CDR3 consists of 15 residues. V lost 3 bases and J 2 bases, leaving 12 bases between the germline ends. The CDR3 reads CASSFLPTYTDTQYF. CDR3 coding DNA: TGTGCCAGCAGTTTCCTCCCGACGTACACAGATACGCAGTATTTT.

The table lists this clonotype with many counts. The gene calls are TRBV27 and TRBJ2-7; D might be TRBD1 (5 bases). V shed 3 bases and J shed 5 bases, with 14 bases lying between them. The CDR3 covers 14 residues. Germline assignment: CDR1 MNHEY and CDR2 SMNVEV (reference sequence). The CDR3 loop is CASSLAGYGHEQYF. CDR3 nucleotides: TGTGCCAGCAGTTTGGCAGGGTATGGACACGAGCAGTACTTC.

This clonotype was counted only a few times. This chain connects TRBV20-1 to TRBJ2-7; D remains unclear. This CDR3 is 14 amino acids long. V was pared by 1 base and J by 1 base, with 11 bases between. Germline V gene sequence: CDR1 DFQATT, CDR2 SNEGSKA (reference sequence). In DNA, the CDR3 is TGCAGTGCTAGAGGAGAGGTCAAATCCTACGAGCAGTACTTC. This sequence encodes CSARGEVKSYEQYF.

This rearrangement joins TRBV5-4 to TRBJ2-2; D is possibly TRBD1 (5 bases). Trimming took off 9 bases at V and 1 base at J, with 13 bases between the two ends. Germline CDR1 SGHNT, CDR2 YYREEE (reference sequence). The CDR3 is 14 amino acids. CDR3 DNA: TGTGCCACCCAGACAGAGCTGAACACCGGGGAGCTGTTTTTT. This sequence encodes CATQTELNTGELFF.

There are a few counts of this clonotype. The chain is built from TRBV29-1 and TRBJ1-2; D might be TRBD1 (5 bases). The CDR3 covers 14 residues. Germline V gives CDR1 SQVTM, CDR2 ANQGSEA. V was cut by 3 bases and J by 4 bases, with 15 bases left in between. This CDR3 is CSVDPAGVLYGYTF. The CDR3 DNA is TGCAGCGTTGATCCGGCGGGGGTCCTCTATGGCTACACCTTC.

The sample holds many counts of this clonotype. This sequence joins TRBV9 and TRBJ2-3, with unresolved D. The germline V gene has CDR1 SGDLS and CDR2 YYNGEE. The length of the CDR3 is 15 residues. V was shortened by 1 base and J by 0 bases, with 9 bases between the two germline ends. The CDR3, as DNA: TGTGCCAGCAGCGTATCCACAACCAGCACAGATACGCAGTATTTT. Translating it yields CASSVSTTSTDTQYF.

The CDR3 region has the DNA TGTGCCGCCGGGGGACGGGGGGCGTCGACAGATACGCAGTATTTT. Amino acids: CAAGGRGASTDTQYF. The rearrangement uses TRBV10-3 and TRBJ2-3; D perhaps matches TRBD2 (7 bases). There are 15 residues in the CDR3. From germline, CDR1 is ENHRY and CDR2 SYGVKD. V lost 11 bases and J 3 bases, leaving 21 bases between the germline ends.

This clonotype was recorded at least ten times. The chain couples TRBV7-2 to TRBJ2-3, with D perhaps assigned TRBD1 or TRBD2 (5 bases each). The CDR3 runs to 16 residues. Trimming cost V 0 bases and J 2 bases, with 12 bases left between them. The germline V gene has CDR1 SGHTA and CDR2 FQGNSA. As DNA, the CDR3 is TGTGCCAGCAGCTTAGCCGTAGGTGGGACCACAGATACGCAGTATTTT. Amino acids: CASSLAVGGTTDTQYF.